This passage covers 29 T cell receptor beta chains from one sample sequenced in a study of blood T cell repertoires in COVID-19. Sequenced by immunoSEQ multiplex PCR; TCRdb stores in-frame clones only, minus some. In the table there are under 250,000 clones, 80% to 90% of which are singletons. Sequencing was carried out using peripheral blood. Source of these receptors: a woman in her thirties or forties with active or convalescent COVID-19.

Here the CDR3 DNA reads TGTGCCAGCAGCGTAGCGGTGCCGACCTACAATGAGCAGTTCTTC. It translates to CASSVAVPTYNEQFF. This rearrangement joins TRBV9 to TRBJ2-1, with D hard to call. This CDR3 contains 15 residues. From germline, CDR1 is SGDLS and CDR2 YYNGEE. Trimming cost V 0 bases and J 2 bases, with 9 bases left between them.

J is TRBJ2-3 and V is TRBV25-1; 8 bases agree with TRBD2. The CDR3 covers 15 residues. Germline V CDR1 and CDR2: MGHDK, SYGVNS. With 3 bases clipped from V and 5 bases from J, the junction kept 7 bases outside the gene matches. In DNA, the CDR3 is TGTGCCAGCAGTGACGAGAGAACTAGCGGAGATACGCAGTATTTT. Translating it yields CASSDERTSGDTQYF.

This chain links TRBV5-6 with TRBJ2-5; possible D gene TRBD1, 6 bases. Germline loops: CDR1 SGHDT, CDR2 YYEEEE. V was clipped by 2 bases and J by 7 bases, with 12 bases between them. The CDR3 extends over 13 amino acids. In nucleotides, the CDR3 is TGTGCCAGCAGCTTTACAGGGCTGCGGACCCAGTACTTC. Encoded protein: CASSFTGLRTQYF.

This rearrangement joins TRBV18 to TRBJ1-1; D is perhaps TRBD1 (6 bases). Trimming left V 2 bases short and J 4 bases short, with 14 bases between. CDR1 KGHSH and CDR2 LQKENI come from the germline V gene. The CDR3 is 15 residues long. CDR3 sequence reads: CASSPASTGITEAFF. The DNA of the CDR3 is TGTGCCAGCTCACCAGCTTCCACAGGGATCACTGAAGCTTTCTTT.

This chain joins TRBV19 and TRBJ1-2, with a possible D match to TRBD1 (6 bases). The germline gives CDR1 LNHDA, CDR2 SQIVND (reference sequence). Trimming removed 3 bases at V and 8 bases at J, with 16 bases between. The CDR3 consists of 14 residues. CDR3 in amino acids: CASSIDRMLEGYTF. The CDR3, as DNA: TGTGCCAGTAGTATCGACAGGATGTTGGAGGGCTACACCTTC.

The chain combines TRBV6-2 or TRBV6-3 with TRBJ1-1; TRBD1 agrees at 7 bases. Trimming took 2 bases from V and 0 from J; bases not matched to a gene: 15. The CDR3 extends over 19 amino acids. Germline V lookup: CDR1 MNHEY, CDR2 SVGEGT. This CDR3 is CASSYTVTGRTGVNTEAFF. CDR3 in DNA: TGTGCCAGCAGTTACACTGTTACAGGACGAACAGGGGTGAACACTGAAGCTTTCTTT.

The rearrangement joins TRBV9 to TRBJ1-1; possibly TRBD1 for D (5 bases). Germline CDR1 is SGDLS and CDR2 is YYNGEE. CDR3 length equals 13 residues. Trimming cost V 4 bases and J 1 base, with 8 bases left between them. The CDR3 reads CASSYGQNTEAFF. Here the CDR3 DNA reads TGTGCCAGCAGCTACGGACAGAACACTGAAGCTTTCTTT.

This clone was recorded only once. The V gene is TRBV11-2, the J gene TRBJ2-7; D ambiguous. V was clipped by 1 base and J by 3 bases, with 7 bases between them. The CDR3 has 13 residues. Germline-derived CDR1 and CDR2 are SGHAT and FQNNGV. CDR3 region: CASSLVVIYEQYF. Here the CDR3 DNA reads TGTGCCAGCAGCTTAGTCGTTATCTACGAGCAGTACTTC.

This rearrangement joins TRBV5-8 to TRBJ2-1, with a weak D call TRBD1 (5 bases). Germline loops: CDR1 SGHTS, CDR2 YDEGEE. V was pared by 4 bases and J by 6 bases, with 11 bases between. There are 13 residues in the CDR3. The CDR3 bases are TGTGCCAGCAGCGAAACAGGTGCCAATGAGCAGTTCTTC. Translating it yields CASSETGANEQFF.

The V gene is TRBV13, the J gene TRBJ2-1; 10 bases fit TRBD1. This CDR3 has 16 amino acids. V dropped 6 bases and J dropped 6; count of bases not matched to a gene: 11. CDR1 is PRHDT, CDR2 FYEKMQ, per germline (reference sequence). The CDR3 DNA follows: TGTGCCAGCAGGGAGACAGGGGGCTTAGTTTCCAATGAGCAGTTCTTC. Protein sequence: CASRETGGLVSNEQFF. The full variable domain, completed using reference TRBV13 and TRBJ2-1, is AAGVIQSPRHLIKEKRETATLKCYPIPRHDTVYWYQQGPGQDPQFLISFYEKMQSDKGSIPDRFSAQQFSDYHSELNMSSLELGDSALYFCASRETGGLVSNEQFFGPGTRLTVL.

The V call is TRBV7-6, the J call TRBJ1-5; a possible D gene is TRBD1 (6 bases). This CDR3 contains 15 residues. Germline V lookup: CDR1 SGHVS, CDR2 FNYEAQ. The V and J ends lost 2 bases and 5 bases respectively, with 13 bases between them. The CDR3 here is CASSLTGTGYQPQHF. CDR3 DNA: TGTGCCAGCAGCTTAACAGGGACGGGTTATCAGCCCCAGCATTTT. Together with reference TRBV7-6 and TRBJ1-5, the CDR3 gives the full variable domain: GAGVSQSPRYKVTKRGQDVALRCDPISGHVSLYWYRQALGQGPEFLTYFNYEAQQDKSGLPNDRFSAERPEGSISTLTIQRTEQRDSAMYRCASSLTGTGYQPQHFGDGTRLSIL.

The CDR3 DNA reads as TGTGCCAGCAGTTTCGGTGGACAGGGGGATACGCAGTATTTT. This sequence encodes CASSFGGQGDTQYF. V and J are TRBV6-5 and TRBJ2-3, with 9 bases lining up with TRBD1. This CDR3 contains 14 residues. J was trimmed by 6 bases and V by 4 bases; bases with no gene match: 5. CDR1 MNHEY and CDR2 SVGAGI come from the germline V gene.

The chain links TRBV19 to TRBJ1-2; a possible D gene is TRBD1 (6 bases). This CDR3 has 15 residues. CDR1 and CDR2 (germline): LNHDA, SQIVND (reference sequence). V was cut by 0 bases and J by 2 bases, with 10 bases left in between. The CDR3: CASSIDGDKNYGYTF. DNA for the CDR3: TGTGCCAGTAGTATAGATGGGGACAAGAACTATGGCTACACCTTC.

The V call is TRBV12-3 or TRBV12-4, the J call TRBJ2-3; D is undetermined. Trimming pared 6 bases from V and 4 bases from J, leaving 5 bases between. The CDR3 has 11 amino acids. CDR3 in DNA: TGTGCCAGCAGGAGAGCAGATACGCAGTATTTT. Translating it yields CASRRADTQYF.

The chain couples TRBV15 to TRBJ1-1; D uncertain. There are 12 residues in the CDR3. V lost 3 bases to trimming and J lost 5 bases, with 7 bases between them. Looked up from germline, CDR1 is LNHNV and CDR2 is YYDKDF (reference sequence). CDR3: CATSRVETEAFF. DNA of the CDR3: TGTGCCACCAGCAGGGTAGAAACTGAAGCTTTCTTT.

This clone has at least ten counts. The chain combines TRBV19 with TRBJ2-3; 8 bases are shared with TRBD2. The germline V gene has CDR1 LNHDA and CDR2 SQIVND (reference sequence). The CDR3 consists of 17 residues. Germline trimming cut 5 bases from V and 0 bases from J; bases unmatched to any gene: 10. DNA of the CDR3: TGTGCCAGTAGTCCCCAGAGGGTAGCGGGAAGCACAGATACGCAGTATTTT. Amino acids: CASSPQRVAGSTDTQYF.

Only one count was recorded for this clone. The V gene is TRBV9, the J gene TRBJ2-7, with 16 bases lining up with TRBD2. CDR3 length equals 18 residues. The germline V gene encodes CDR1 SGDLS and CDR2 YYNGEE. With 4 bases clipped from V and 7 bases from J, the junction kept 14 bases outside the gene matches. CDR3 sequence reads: CASSPRPGTSGGAWEQYF. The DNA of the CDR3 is TGTGCCAGCAGCCCCCGTCCCGGGACTAGCGGGGGGGCCTGGGAGCAGTACTTC. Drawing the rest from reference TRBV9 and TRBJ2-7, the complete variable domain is DSGVTQTPKHLITATGQRVTLRCSPRSGDLSVYWYQQSLDQGLQFLIQYYNGEERAKGNILERFSAQQFPDLHSELNLSSLELGDSALYFCASSPRPGTSGGAWEQYFGPGTRLTVT.

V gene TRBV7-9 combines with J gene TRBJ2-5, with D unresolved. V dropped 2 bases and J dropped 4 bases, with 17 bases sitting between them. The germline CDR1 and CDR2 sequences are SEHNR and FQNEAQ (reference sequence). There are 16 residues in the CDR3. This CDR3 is CASSLFPEFHGETQYF. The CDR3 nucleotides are TGTGCCAGCAGCTTATTCCCGGAGTTTCATGGAGAGACCCAGTACTTC.

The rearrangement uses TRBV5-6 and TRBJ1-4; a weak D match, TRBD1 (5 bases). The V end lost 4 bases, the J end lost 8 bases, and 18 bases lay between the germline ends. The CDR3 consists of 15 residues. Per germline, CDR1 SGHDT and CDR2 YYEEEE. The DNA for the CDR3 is TGTGCCAGCAGCCCTGTGGGGGGGGAGGAAGAAAAACTGTTTTTT. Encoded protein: CASSPVGGEEEKLFF. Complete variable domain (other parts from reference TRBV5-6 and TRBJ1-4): DAGVTQSPTHLIKTRGQQVTLRCSPKSGHDTVSWYQQALGQGPQFIFQYYEEEERQRGNFPDRFSGHQFPNYSSELNVNALLLGDSALYLCASSPVGGEEEKLFFGSGTQLSVL.

The CDR3 coding sequence is TGTGCCTGGAGCACAGGGGGAGAGACCCAGTACTTC. Residues: CAWSTGGETQYF. V and J are TRBV30 and TRBJ2-5; TRBD1 aligns across 8 bases. The CDR3 is 12 residues long. Germline-derived CDR1 and CDR2 are GTSNPN and SVGIG (reference sequence). The ends lost 3 bases at V and 4 bases at J; junction bases unmatched: 1. The whole variable domain, filled in from reference TRBV30 and TRBJ2-5, reads SQTIHQWPATLVQPVGSPLSLECTVEGTSNPNLYWYRQAAGRGLQLLFYSVGIGQISSEVPQNLSASRPQDRQFILSSKKLLLSDSGFYLCAWSTGGETQYFGPGTRLLVL.

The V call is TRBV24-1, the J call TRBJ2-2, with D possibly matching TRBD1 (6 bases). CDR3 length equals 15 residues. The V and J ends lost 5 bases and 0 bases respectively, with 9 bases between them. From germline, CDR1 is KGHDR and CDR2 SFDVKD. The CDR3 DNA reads TGTGCCACCAGTGGGACAGCTTCGAACACCGGGGAGCTGTTTTTT. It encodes CATSGTASNTGELFF.

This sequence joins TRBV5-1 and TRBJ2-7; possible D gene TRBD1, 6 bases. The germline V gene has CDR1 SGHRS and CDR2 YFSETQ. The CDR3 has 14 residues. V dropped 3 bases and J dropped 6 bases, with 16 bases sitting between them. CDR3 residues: CASSSGTRASEQYF. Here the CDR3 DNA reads TGCGCCAGCAGCTCCGGGACACGGGCATCCGAGCAGTACTTC.

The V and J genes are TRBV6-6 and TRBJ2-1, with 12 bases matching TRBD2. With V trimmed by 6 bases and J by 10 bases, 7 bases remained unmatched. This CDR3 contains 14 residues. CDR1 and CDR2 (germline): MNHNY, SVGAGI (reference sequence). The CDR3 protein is CASSQGLAGLEQFF. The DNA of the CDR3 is TGTGCCAGCAGCCAGGGACTAGCGGGCTTAGAGCAGTTCTTC.

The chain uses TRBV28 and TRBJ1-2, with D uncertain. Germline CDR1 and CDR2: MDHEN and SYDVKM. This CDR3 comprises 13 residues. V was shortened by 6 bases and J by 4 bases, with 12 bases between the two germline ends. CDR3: CASSVGSPYGYTF. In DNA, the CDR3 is TGTGCCAGCAGCGTGGGTAGCCCCTATGGCTACACCTTC.

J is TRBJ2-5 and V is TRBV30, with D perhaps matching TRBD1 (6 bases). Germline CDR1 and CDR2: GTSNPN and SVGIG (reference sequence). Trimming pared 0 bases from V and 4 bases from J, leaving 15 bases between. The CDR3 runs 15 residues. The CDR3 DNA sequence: TGTGCCTGGAGTGTACCAGGACAGTGGGGAGAGACCCAGTACTTC. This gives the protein CAWSVPGQWGETQYF.

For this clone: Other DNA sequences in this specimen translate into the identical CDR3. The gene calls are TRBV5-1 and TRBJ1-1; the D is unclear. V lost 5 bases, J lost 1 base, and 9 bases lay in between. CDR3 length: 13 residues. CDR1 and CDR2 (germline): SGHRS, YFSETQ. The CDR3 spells CASSLGGNTEAFF. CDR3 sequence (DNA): TGCGCCAGCAGTCTAGGTGGGAACACTGAAGCTTTCTTT.

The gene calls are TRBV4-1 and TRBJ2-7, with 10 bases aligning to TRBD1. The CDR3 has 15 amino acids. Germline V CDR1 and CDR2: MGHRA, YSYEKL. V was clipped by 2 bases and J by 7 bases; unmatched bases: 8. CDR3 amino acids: CASSQPGQGLREQYF. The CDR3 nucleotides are TGCGCCAGCAGCCAACCGGGACAGGGGTTGAGAGAGCAGTACTTC.

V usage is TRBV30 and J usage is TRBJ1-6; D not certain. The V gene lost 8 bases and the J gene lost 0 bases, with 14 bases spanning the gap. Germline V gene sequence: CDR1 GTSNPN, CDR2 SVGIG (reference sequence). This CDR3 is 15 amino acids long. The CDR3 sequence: CARHSGVSYNSPLHF. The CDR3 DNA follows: TGTGCCCGCCATAGCGGGGTCTCCTATAATTCACCCCTCCACTTT. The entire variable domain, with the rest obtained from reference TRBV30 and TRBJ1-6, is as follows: SQTIHQWPATLVQPVGSPLSLECTVEGTSNPNLYWYRQAAGRGLQLLFYSVGIGQISSEVPQNLSASRPQDRQFILSSKKLLLSDSGFYLCARHSGVSYNSPLHFGNGTRLTVT.

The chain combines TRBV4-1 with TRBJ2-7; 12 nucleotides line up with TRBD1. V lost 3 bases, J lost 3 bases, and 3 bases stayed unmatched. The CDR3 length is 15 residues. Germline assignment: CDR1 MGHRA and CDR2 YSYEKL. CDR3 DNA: TGCGCCAGCAGCCAGAGGGACAGGGGGCTCTACGAGCAGTACTTC. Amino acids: CASSQRDRGLYEQYF.